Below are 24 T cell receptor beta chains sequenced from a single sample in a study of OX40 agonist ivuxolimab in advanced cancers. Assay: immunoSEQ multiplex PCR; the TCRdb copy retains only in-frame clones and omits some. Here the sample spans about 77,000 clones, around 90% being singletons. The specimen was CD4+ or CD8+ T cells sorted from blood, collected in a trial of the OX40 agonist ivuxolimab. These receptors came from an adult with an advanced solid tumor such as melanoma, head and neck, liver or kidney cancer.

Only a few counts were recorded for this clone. The CDR3 reads CASSQLLQRSPLHF. The CDR3 bases are TGTGCCAGCAGCCAGCTTCTCCAACGGTCACCCCTCCACTTT. The chain combines TRBV5-6 with TRBJ1-6; D gene ambiguous. The CDR3 contains 14 residues. In germline, CDR1 is SGHDT, CDR2 YYEEEE. The V end was cut by 4 bases, the J end by 10 bases, with 15 bases between. Combining the CDR3 with reference TRBV5-6 and TRBJ1-6 gives the whole variable domain DAGVTQSPTHLIKTRGQQVTLRCSPKSGHDTVSWYQQALGQGPQFIFQYYEEEERQRGNFPDRFSGHQFPNYSSELNVNALLLGDSALYLCASSQLLQRSPLHFGNGTRLTVT.

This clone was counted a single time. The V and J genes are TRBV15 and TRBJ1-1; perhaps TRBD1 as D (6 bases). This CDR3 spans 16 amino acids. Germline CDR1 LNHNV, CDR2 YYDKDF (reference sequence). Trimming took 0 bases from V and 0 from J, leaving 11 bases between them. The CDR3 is CATSRDHRVVNTEAFF. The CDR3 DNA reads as TGTGCCACCAGCAGAGATCACAGGGTGGTGAACACTGAAGCTTTCTTT.

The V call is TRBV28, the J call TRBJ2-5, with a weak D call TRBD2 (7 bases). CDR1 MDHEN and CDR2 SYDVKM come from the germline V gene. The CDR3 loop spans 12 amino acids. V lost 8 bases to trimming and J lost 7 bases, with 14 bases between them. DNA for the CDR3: TGTGCCAGCGGGGAGGGGGTGCGGACCCAGTACTTC. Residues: CASGEGVRTQYF. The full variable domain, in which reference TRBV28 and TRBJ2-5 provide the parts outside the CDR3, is DVKVTQSSRYLVKRTGEKVFLECVQDMDHENMFWYRQDPGLGLRLIYFSYDVKMKEKGDIPEGYSVSREKKERFSLILESASTNQTSMYLCASGEGVRTQYFGPGTRLLVL.

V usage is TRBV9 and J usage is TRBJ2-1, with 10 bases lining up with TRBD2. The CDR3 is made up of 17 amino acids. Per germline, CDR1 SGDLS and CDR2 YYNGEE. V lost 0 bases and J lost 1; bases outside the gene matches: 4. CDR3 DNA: TGTGCCAGCAGCGTAGACCCTAGCGGGAGTTCCTACAATGAGCAGTTCTTC. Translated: CASSVDPSGSSYNEQFF.

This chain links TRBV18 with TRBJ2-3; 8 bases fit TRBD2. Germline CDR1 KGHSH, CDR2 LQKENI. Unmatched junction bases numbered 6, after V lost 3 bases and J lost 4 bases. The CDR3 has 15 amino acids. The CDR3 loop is CASSPGLGEADTQYF. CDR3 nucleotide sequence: TGTGCCAGCTCACCGGGACTAGGGGAGGCAGATACGCAGTATTTT.

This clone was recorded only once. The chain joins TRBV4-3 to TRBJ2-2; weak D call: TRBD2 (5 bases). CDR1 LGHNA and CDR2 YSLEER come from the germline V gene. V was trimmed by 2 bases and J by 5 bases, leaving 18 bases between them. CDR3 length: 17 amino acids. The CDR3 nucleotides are TGCGCCAGCAGCCAAAAAATCGGGAACACGAGAACCGGGGAGCTGTTTTTT. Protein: CASSQKIGNTRTGELFF.

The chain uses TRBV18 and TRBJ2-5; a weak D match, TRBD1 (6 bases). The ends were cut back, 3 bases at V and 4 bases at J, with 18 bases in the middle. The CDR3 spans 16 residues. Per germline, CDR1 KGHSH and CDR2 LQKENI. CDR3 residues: CASSPVGALLGETQYF. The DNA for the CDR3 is TGTGCCAGCTCACCCGTGGGGGCCCTATTGGGAGAGACCCAGTACTTC.

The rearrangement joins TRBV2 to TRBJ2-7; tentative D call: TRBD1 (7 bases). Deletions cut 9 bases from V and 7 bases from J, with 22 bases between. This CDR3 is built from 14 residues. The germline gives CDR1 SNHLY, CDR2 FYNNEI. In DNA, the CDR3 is TGTGCCAGGTCCAGGGGGAAACGGAGCGGGGAGCAGTACTTC. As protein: CARSRGKRSGEQYF.

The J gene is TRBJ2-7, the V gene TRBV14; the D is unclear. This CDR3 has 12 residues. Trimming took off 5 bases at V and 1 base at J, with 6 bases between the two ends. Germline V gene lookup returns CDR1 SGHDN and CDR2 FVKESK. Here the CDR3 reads CASSLGSYEQYF. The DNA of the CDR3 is TGTGCCAGCAGCTTAGGTTCCTACGAGCAGTACTTC.

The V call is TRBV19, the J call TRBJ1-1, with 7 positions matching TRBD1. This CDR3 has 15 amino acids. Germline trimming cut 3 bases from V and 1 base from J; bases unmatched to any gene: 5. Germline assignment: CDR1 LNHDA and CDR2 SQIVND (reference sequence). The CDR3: CASSIFGDRNTEAFF. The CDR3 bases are TGTGCCAGTAGTATTTTCGGGGACAGGAACACTGAAGCTTTCTTT.

This CDR3 is CASSLTGGEGTQYF. DNA of the CDR3: TGTGCCAGCAGCTTGACAGGGGGCGAGGGGACCCAGTACTTC. This chain uses TRBV11-3 with TRBJ2-5; 10 bases line up with TRBD1. The trim removed 3 bases at V and 7 bases at J, leaving 5 bases unmatched. The germline CDR1 and CDR2 sequences are SGHNT and YENEEA. This CDR3 is 14 amino acids long.

The CDR3 sequence is CASSSSRTVAKNIQYF. The CDR3 nucleotides read TGTGCCAGCAGCTCCTCTAGGACAGTAGCCAAAAACATTCAGTACTTC. The chain is built from TRBV7-2 and TRBJ2-4, with a possible D match to TRBD1 (6 bases). CDR1 and CDR2 from the germline V gene are SGHTA and FQGNSA. This CDR3 is built from 16 residues. The germline V and J ends were trimmed by 4 bases and 0 bases, with 13 bases remaining between them.

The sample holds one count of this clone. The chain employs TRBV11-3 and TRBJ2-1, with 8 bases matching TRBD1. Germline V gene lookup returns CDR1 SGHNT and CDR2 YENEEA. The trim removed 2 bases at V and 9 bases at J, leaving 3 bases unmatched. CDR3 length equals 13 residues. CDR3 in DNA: TGTGCCAGCAGCTTACAGGGGGCGGCTGAGCAGTTCTTC. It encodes CASSLQGAAEQFF.

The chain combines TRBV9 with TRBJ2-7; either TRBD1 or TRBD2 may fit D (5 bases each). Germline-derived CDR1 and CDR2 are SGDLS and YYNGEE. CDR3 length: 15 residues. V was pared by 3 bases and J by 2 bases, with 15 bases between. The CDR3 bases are TGTGCCAGCAGCGCACAGGCGGGTTCTCCCTACGAGCAGTACTTC. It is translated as CASSAQAGSPYEQYF.

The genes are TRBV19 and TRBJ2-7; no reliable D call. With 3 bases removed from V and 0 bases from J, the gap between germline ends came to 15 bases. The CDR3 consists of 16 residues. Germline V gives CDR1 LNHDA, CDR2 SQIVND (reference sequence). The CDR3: CASSIGAAFASYEQYF. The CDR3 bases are TGTGCCAGTAGTATTGGCGCAGCCTTTGCCTCCTACGAGCAGTACTTC.

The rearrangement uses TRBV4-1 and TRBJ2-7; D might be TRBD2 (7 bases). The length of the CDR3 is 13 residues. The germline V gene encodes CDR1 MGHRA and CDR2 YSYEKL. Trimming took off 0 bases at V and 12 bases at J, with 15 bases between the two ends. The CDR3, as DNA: TGCGCCAGCAGCCAAGATCCGGGGGGCCCCTGGTACTTC. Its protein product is CASSQDPGGPWYF.

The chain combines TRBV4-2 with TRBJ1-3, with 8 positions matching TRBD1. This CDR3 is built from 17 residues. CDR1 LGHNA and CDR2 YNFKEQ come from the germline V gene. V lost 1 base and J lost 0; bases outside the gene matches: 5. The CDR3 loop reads CASSQVTTGASGNTIYF. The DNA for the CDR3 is TGTGCCAGCAGCCAAGTTACGACAGGGGCCTCTGGAAACACCATATATTTT.

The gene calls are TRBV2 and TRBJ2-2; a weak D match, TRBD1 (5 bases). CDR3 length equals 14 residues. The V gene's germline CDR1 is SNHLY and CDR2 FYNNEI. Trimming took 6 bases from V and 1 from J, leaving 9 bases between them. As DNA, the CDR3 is TGTGCCAGCAGGCCTACAGGGAACACCGGGGAGCTGTTTTTT. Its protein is CASRPTGNTGELFF.

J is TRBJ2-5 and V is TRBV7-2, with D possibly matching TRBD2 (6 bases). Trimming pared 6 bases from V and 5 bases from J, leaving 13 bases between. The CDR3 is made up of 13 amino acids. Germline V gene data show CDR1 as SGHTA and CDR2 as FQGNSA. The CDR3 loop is CASRASVFETQYF. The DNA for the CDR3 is TGTGCCAGCAGGGCTAGCGTGTTCGAGACCCAGTACTTC.

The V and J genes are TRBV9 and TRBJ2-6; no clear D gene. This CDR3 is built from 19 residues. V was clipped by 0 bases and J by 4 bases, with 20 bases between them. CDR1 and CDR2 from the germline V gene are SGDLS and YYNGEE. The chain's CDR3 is CASSVEAAPSPAGANVLTF. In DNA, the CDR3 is TGTGCCAGCAGCGTAGAAGCAGCGCCGTCCCCGGCAGGGGCCAACGTCCTGACTTTC.

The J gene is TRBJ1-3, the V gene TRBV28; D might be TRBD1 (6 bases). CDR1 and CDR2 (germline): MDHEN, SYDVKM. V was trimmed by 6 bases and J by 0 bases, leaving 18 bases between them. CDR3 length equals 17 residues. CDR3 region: CASSSSLGASSGNTIYF. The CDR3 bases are TGTGCCAGCAGCTCCTCCTTGGGGGCCAGCTCTGGAAACACCATATATTTT.

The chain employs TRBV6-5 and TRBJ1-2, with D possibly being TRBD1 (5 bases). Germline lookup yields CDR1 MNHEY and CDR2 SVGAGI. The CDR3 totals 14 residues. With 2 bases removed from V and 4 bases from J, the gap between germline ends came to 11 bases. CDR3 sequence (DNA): TGTGCCAGCAGTTACGCAGGGTTCGGCTATGGCTACACCTTC. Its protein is CASSYAGFGYGYTF.

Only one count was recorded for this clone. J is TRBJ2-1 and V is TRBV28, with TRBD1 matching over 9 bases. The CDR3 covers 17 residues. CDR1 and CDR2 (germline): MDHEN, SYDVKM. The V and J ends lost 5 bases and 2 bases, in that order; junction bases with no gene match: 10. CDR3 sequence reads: CASSQLLGQGPYNEQFF. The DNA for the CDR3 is TGTGCCAGCAGTCAACTCCTGGGACAGGGTCCCTACAATGAGCAGTTCTTC.

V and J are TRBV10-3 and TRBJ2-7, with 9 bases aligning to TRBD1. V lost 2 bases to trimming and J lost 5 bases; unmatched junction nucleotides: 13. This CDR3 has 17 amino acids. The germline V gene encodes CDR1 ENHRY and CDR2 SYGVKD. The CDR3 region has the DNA TGTGCCATCAGTGAGCCAACCGGGACAGGGAGGAGCCACGAGCAGTACTTC. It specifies CAISEPTGTGRSHEQYF.